A single sample gave rise to the 15 T cell receptor beta chains below, sequenced in a study of OX40 agonist ivuxolimab in advanced cancers. Profiling relied on immunoSEQ multiplex PCR, and the TCRdb table lists in-frame clones only, not all of them. The table has over 90,000 clones, roughly 94% seen once. Sequenced here: CD4+ or CD8+ T cells sorted from blood, sampled in a trial of the OX40 agonist ivuxolimab. The receptors here all came from an adult with an advanced solid tumor such as melanoma, head and neck, liver or kidney cancer.

V and J are TRBV18 and TRBJ2-2; D might be TRBD2 (6 bases). V was pared by 2 bases and J by 0 bases, with 13 bases between. Germline CDR1 and CDR2: KGHSH and LQKENI. The CDR3 runs to 17 residues. The CDR3 DNA reads as TGTGCCAGCTCACCAATGGGACGGGGGACGAACACCGGGGAGCTGTTTTTT. Translation: CASSPMGRGTNTGELFF.

This chain joins TRBV7-3 and TRBJ2-1; either TRBD1 or TRBD2 may supply D (6 bases each). The ends were cut back, 5 bases at V and 9 bases at J, with 11 bases in the middle. This CDR3 has 12 residues. Germline V gene data show CDR1 as SGHTA and CDR2 as FQGTGA. The DNA for the CDR3 is TGTGCCAGCAGCGGGGGGCCCGGTGAGCAGTTCTTC. Protein sequence: CASSGGPGEQFF.

This chain links TRBV19 with TRBJ2-3; D is unresolved. Germline CDR1 reads LNHDA; CDR2 reads SQIVND (reference sequence). The CDR3 length is 14 residues. V was pared by 0 bases and J by 4 bases, with 8 bases between. This CDR3 reads CASSIESRADTQYF. CDR3 DNA sequence: TGTGCCAGTAGTATAGAGAGTAGAGCAGATACGCAGTATTTT.

The CDR3 coding sequence is TGTGCCAGCGCCGGCCCCGGATACTTTTCAGCCGGCTCCTACGAGCAGTACTTC. It encodes CASAGPGYFSAGSYEQYF. The rearrangement joins TRBV7-9 to TRBJ2-7; D is undetermined. Trimming left V 8 bases short and J 0 bases short, with 26 bases between. Germline V gene sequence: CDR1 SEHNR, CDR2 FQNEAQ (reference sequence). The CDR3 totals 18 residues.

The chain has TRBV7-6 and TRBJ1-4; TRBD1 matches 11 bases. This CDR3 is built from 13 residues. CDR1 is SGHVS, CDR2 FNYEAQ, per germline. The junction had 3 bases not matched to a gene; V was cut back by 5 bases and J by 10 bases. In DNA, the CDR3 is TGTGCCAGCAGCCCCGGGACAGGGGGAAAACTGTTTTTT. Protein sequence: CASSPGTGGKLFF.

The V gene is TRBV11-2, the J gene TRBJ2-7; possible D gene TRBD1, 6 bases. Germline V CDR1 and CDR2: SGHAT, FQNNGV. The CDR3 runs to 14 residues. V was trimmed by 5 bases and J by 6 bases, leaving 17 bases between them. The CDR3 nucleotides are TGTGCCAGCAGCCCGTACAGGGTAACTAGCGAGCAGTACTTC. Protein: CASSPYRVTSEQYF.

The V call is TRBV2, the J call TRBJ1-2; TRBD1 might be the D (5 bases). The CDR3 has 13 residues. V dropped 6 bases and J dropped 1 base, with 9 bases sitting between them. Germline loops: CDR1 SNHLY, CDR2 FYNNEI. This CDR3 reads CASRGERNYGYTF. The CDR3 DNA follows: TGTGCCAGCAGGGGGGAGCGTAACTATGGCTACACCTTC.

The chain is built from TRBV9 and TRBJ2-2; no firm D call. Trimming pared 5 bases from V and 6 bases from J, leaving 11 bases between. The CDR3 consists of 13 residues. Germline V gives CDR1 SGDLS, CDR2 YYNGEE. CDR3 loop: CASRATQPGELFF. The CDR3 DNA reads as TGTGCCAGCAGGGCTACCCAGCCCGGGGAGCTGTTTTTT.

The chain combines TRBV7-2 with TRBJ2-3, with D tentatively TRBD1 or TRBD2 (6 bases each). Trimming took 1 base from V and 6 from J, leaving 17 bases between them. CDR3 length: 16 amino acids. CDR1 and CDR2 from the germline V gene are SGHTA and FQGNSA. CDR3 loop: CASSLDQGRTSDTQYF. The CDR3, as DNA: TGTGCCAGCAGCTTAGACCAGGGGAGGACGAGTGATACGCAGTATTTT.

The CDR3, as DNA: TGTGCCTGGAGCTGGGGGGGCGGGAACCTCTACGAGCAGTACTTC. It yields the protein CAWSWGGGNLYEQYF. V gene TRBV30 combines with J gene TRBJ2-7, with D possibly TRBD2 on 7 matching bases. V lost 3 bases to trimming and J lost 3 bases, with 18 bases between them. The germline V gene has CDR1 GTSNPN and CDR2 SVGIG (reference sequence). The CDR3 length is 15 residues.

This clone has just a few counts. The chain couples TRBV6-6 to TRBJ2-5; no reliable D call. Looked up from germline, CDR1 is MNHNY and CDR2 is SVGAGI (reference sequence). The CDR3 is made up of 13 amino acids. Trimming pared 5 bases from V and 2 bases from J, leaving 9 bases between. CDR3 residues: CASSPARQETQYF. CDR3 coding DNA: TGTGCCAGCAGTCCCGCGCGGCAAGAGACCCAGTACTTC.

This clone was found once. The chain combines TRBV2 with TRBJ2-5; 14 bases are shared with TRBD2. Losses at the gene ends were 5 bases for V and 6 bases for J; bases not matched to a gene: 5. CDR3 size: 15 residues. Germline V gene lookup returns CDR1 SNHLY and CDR2 FYNNEI. The CDR3 spells CASSTGLAGAKTQYF. The DNA of the CDR3 is TGTGCCAGCAGTACGGGACTAGCGGGGGCAAAGACCCAGTACTTC.

The rearrangement links TRBV7-3 to TRBJ1-1; D remains ambiguous. Germline loops: CDR1 SGHTA, CDR2 FQGTGA. V lost 3 bases, J lost 8 bases, and 13 bases lay in between. The CDR3 runs 13 residues. CDR3 in amino acids: CASSFFPKDEAFF. Written as DNA, the CDR3 is TGTGCCAGCAGCTTTTTTCCCAAGGACGAAGCTTTCTTT.

The chain combines TRBV4-3 with TRBJ2-3, with 11 bases identical to TRBD2. This CDR3 is 17 amino acids long. Germline trimming cut 3 bases from V and 4 bases from J; bases unmatched to any gene: 9. Germline V gene sequence: CDR1 LGHNA, CDR2 YSLEER. The CDR3 here is CASSQQIAGGPPDTQYF. In DNA, the CDR3 is TGCGCCAGCAGCCAGCAAATAGCGGGAGGGCCGCCAGATACGCAGTATTTT.

The V and J genes are TRBV18 and TRBJ1-2; D is unresolved. This CDR3 has 13 residues. V was trimmed by 0 bases and J by 6 bases, leaving 8 bases between them. Germline V gives CDR1 KGHSH, CDR2 LQKENI. The CDR3 protein is CASSPPAGNGYTF. The DNA for the CDR3 is TGTGCCAGCTCACCACCGGCGGGGAATGGCTACACCTTC.